The 18 T cell receptor beta chains presented below share a single source sample, sequenced in a study of blood T cells in healthy people across ages. With a J-beta primer mix and a sample-barcoded 5' primer, a second PCR ran about 7 to 12 cycles. MiXCR, run by TCRdb on the 5' RACE reads, gives a single entry per CDR3 protein. The top ten clones hold 15% to 20% of a sample with 1,100,000 or so distinct CDR3 sequences, around 43% of them seen once. The source material was blood. The receptors derive from a woman aged 55-70 years in good health.

The rearrangement joins TRBV11-2 to TRBJ2-7; no definite D call. There are 13 residues in the CDR3. Trimming cost V 5 bases and J 1 base, with 9 bases left between them. Per the germline V gene, CDR1 is SGHAT and CDR2 is FQNNGV. CDR3 DNA: TGTGCCAGCAGCCGAGATCAGTCCTACGAGCAGTACTTC. Its translation: CASSRDQSYEQYF.

With respect to this clonotype: A read error may produce the germline difference seen at one junction end. This chain uses TRBV4-1 with TRBJ2-5; TRBD1 might be the D (6 bases). The CDR3 length is 14 residues. Germline loops: CDR1 MGHRA, CDR2 YSYEKL. CDR3 in amino acids: CTSSQEHREETQYF. In DNA form, the CDR3 reads TGCACCAGCAGCCAAGAGCACAGGGAAGAGACCCAGTACTTC.

On this clonotype: A junction end diverges from the germline sequence, so it may reflect a read error. The chain recombines TRBV12-3 or TRBV12-4 with TRBJ1-1, with a weak D call TRBD1 (5 bases). The CDR3 is 14 amino acids. Here the CDR3 reads CASSLGGWGTEAFF. The DNA of the CDR3 is TGTGCCAGCAGTTTGGGGGGTTGGGGCACTGAGGCTTTCTTT.

The chain has TRBV7-8 and TRBJ2-3; 7 nucleotides agree with TRBD2. Germline V gives CDR1 SGHVS, CDR2 FQNEAQ. This CDR3 contains 14 residues. The V segment lost 5 bases and the J segment 2 bases; nucleotides outside the gene matches: 4. In nucleotides, the CDR3 is TGTGCCAGCAGCCTGACTAGCTTCACAGATACGCAGTATTTT. This encodes CASSLTSFTDTQYF.

The chain has TRBV29-1 and TRBJ2-7; D is possibly TRBD1 (6 bases). This CDR3 has 13 amino acids. V was pared by 6 bases and J by 5 bases, with 17 bases between. Germline V gene lookup returns CDR1 SQVTM and CDR2 ANQGSEA. The CDR3 is CSVEPGGTDEQYF. The CDR3 DNA follows: TGCAGCGTCGAGCCTGGGGGCACCGACGAGCAGTACTTC.

The CDR3 reads CASSLGGASYEQFF. CDR3 DNA sequence: TGTGCCAGCAGCTTAGGGGGGGCCTCCTACGAGCAGTTCTTC. The chain joins TRBV7-9 to TRBJ2-1; perhaps D is TRBD1 or TRBD2 (6 bases each). V lost 1 base to trimming and J lost 10 bases, with 14 bases between them. The CDR3 has 14 amino acids. Germline CDR1 and CDR2: SEHNR and FQNEAQ (reference sequence). Full variable domain (rest looked up from reference TRBV7-9 and TRBJ2-1): DTGVSQNPRHKITKRGQNVTFRCDPISEHNRLYWYRQTLGQGPEFLTYFQNEAQLEKSRLLSDRFSAERPKGSFSTLEIQRTEQGDSAMYLCASSLGGASYEQFFGPGTRLTVL.

There are a few counts of this clonotype. V gene TRBV9 combines with J gene TRBJ2-3; TRBD2 agrees at 7 bases. After removal of 3 bases from V and 7 bases from J, the junction contained 8 bases not matched to a gene. This CDR3 is 14 amino acids long. CDR1 is SGDLS and CDR2 is YYNGEE in the germline V gene. CDR3 loop: CASSASWGGHTQYF. As DNA, the CDR3 is TGTGCCAGCAGCGCGAGTTGGGGGGGACATACGCAGTATTTT.

The chain carries TRBV24-1 and TRBJ1-2, with D unresolved. Germline V gene sequence: CDR1 KGHDR, CDR2 SFDVKD. V lost 12 bases and J 5 bases, leaving 15 bases between the germline ends. The CDR3 totals 12 residues. The CDR3 DNA reads as TGTGCCCTCGACAATCTGGGTTATGGCTACACCTTC. It is translated as CALDNLGYGYTF.

The genes are TRBV6-4 and TRBJ2-1, with D tentatively TRBD1 (5 bases). The CDR3 consists of 15 residues. CDR1 MRHNA and CDR2 SNTAGT come from the germline V gene. V lost 6 bases to trimming and J lost 5 bases, with 17 bases between them. DNA for the CDR3: TGTGCCAGCAGCCGCTGGGGCCCAGGGAACAATGAGCAGTTCTTC. Protein product: CASSRWGPGNNEQFF.

Notes on this clonotype: An end of the junction does not agree with germline; a read error may underlie this. The J gene is TRBJ1-5, the V gene TRBV10-3; D call uncertain. The CDR3 has 13 residues. CDR1 and CDR2 from the germline V gene are ENHRY and SYGVKD. CDR3 nucleotide sequence: TGTGCCATCAGGGTGGCGGCTAATCAGCCTCAGCATTTT. It specifies CAIRVAANQPQHF.

There are a few counts of this clonotype. The chain uses TRBV29-1 and TRBJ2-5; weak D call: TRBD1 (5 bases). V dropped 4 bases and J dropped 4 bases, with 10 bases sitting between them. Germline V gene sequence: CDR1 SQVTM, CDR2 ANQGSEA. CDR3 length: 12 residues. This chain's CDR3 is CSVAGYGETQYF. CDR3 DNA: TGCAGCGTTGCAGGGTATGGAGAGACCCAGTACTTC.

This clonotype was picked up a small number of times. This rearrangement joins TRBV15 to TRBJ2-1; the match to TRBD2 covers 10 bases. Germline V lookup: CDR1 LNHNV, CDR2 YYDKDF (reference sequence). Germline trimming cut 6 bases from V and 3 bases from J; bases unmatched to any gene: 2. This CDR3 is 14 amino acids long. CDR3 coding DNA: TGTGCCACCAGTGGACTAGCGGACTACAATGAGCAGTTCTTC. Encoded protein: CATSGLADYNEQFF. Filled out from reference TRBV15 and TRBJ2-1, the complete variable domain reads DAMVIQNPRYQVTQFGKPVTLSCSQTLNHNVMYWYQQKSSQAPKLLFHYYDKDFNNEADTPDNFQSRRPNTSFCFLDIRSPGLGDTAMYLCATSGLADYNEQFFGPGTRLTVL.

This sequence joins TRBV5-1 and TRBJ2-2; unclear D gene. This CDR3 spans 13 amino acids. CDR1 and CDR2 from the germline V gene are SGHRS and YFSETQ. The germline V and J ends were trimmed by 4 bases and 6 bases, with 10 bases remaining between them. This chain's CDR3 is CASSPTDPGELFF. In DNA, the CDR3 is TGCGCCAGCAGCCCGACGGACCCCGGGGAGCTGTTTTTT.

This sequence joins TRBV24-1 and TRBJ1-2; D not certain. CDR3 size: 15 residues. V dropped 1 base and J dropped 0 bases, with 8 bases sitting between them. CDR1 is KGHDR and CDR2 is SFDVKD in the germline V gene. CDR3 region: CATSDFGETNYGYTF. CDR3 sequence (DNA): TGTGCCACCAGTGATTTCGGCGAAACTAACTATGGCTACACCTTC.

The chain uses TRBV6-6 and TRBJ1-6; D is ambiguous. In germline, CDR1 is MNHNY, CDR2 SVGAGI (reference sequence). The V gene lost 9 bases and the J gene lost 1 base, with 10 bases spanning the gap. The CDR3 covers 14 residues. The CDR3 DNA reads TGTGCCAGGCCGACGGAATCCTATAATTCACCCCTCCACTTT. Protein product: CARPTESYNSPLHF.

The V gene is TRBV20-1, the J gene TRBJ2-5; 8 positions match TRBD2. Trimming cost V 6 bases and J 0 bases; bases outside gene matches: 12. Germline V CDR1 and CDR2: DFQATT, SNEGSKA (reference sequence). There are 16 residues in the CDR3. This CDR3 is CSARTSSGRNQETQYF. The CDR3 coding sequence is TGCAGTGCCCGGACCTCTAGCGGGCGTAACCAAGAGACCCAGTACTTC.

This clonotype was counted a few times. The V and J genes are TRBV20-1 and TRBJ2-7; D gene ambiguous. The ends were cut back, 1 base at V and 3 bases at J, with 22 bases in the middle. The CDR3 has 17 amino acids. The germline gives CDR1 DFQATT, CDR2 SNEGSKA (reference sequence). The DNA for the CDR3 is TGCAGTGCTAGAGTCAAAAAAAACAAGCGACCCGTCTACGAGCAGTACTTC. Its translation: CSARVKKNKRPVYEQYF.

This sequence joins TRBV5-6 and TRBJ2-5; D is unclear. Germline V gene sequence: CDR1 SGHDT, CDR2 YYEEEE. The V and J ends lost 1 base and 2 bases respectively, with 9 bases between them. The CDR3 has 14 amino acids. CDR3 bases: TGTGCCAGCAGCTTGTCGTTCGAACAAGAGACCCAGTACTTC. Residues: CASSLSFEQETQYF. Complete variable domain (other parts from reference TRBV5-6 and TRBJ2-5): DAGVTQSPTHLIKTRGQQVTLRCSPKSGHDTVSWYQQALGQGPQFIFQYYEEEERQRGNFPDRFSGHQFPNYSSELNVNALLLGDSALYLCASSLSFEQETQYFGPGTRLLVL.